The 3 T cell receptor beta chains below all came from one sample that was sequenced in a study of blood T cell repertoires in COVID-19. Clones were sequenced by immunoSEQ multiplex PCR, and TCRdb holds only the in-frame ones, with some missing. The sample includes about 76,000 clones, around 83% of them seen just once. The source material was peripheral blood. The origin of the receptors is a human donor in a cohort sampled during active COVID-19.

The V gene is TRBV12-5, the J gene TRBJ1-5; possible D gene TRBD1, 5 bases. Germline CDR1 and CDR2: LGHNT and FRNRAP. Trimming removed 6 bases at V and 3 bases at J, with 15 bases between. The CDR3 loop spans 15 amino acids. CDR3 DNA sequence: TGTGCTAGTGGCCGCAGGGCAGGACCCAATCAGCCCCAGCATTTT. Translated, it gives CASGRRAGPNQPQHF.

V gene TRBV29-1 combines with J gene TRBJ2-7; TRBD2 is a possible D gene (7 bases). CDR3 size: 13 residues. Trimming stripped 7 bases from V and 3 bases from J, with 16 bases between. The germline V gene has CDR1 SQVTM and CDR2 ANQGSEA. As DNA, the CDR3 is TGCAGCGCAACAGGGTCGGGGGGCTACGAGCAGTACTTC. This sequence encodes CSATGSGGYEQYF.

The V call is TRBV19, the J call TRBJ2-1, with 8 bases identical to TRBD2. With 4 bases clipped from V and 2 bases from J, the junction kept 4 bases outside the gene matches. The CDR3 spans 15 residues. CDR1 is LNHDA, CDR2 SQIVND, per germline (reference sequence). CDR3 sequence reads: CASSTRGVPYNEQFF. CDR3 coding DNA: TGTGCCAGTAGTACGCGGGGGGTCCCCTACAATGAGCAGTTCTTC.